The 24 T cell receptor beta chains listed next were all sequenced from one sample in a study of CD8+CD57+ T cells in acquired aplastic anemia. Profiling that covered TCR beta VDJ and CDR3 relied on genomic DNA as its template. TCRdb reprocessed the reads via MiXCR and lists one record per CDR3 protein. The table lists hundreds of thousands of distinct CDR3 sequences, about two thirds of them singletons. Material for sequencing was sorted CD4+, CD8+, or CD8+CD57+ T cells (not recorded which) from PBMCs. These TCRs come from a human donor in good health, serving as a control.

As regards this clonotype: Mismatch with germline at one junction end may stem from a read error. This chain uses TRBV7-9 with TRBJ2-3; D is possibly TRBD1 (6 bases). The tail of the sequence fits TRBJ2-2 better, so the J call may be wrong. The CDR3 totals 14 residues. CDR1 is SEHNR and CDR2 is FQNEAQ in the germline V gene (reference sequence). The CDR3 DNA is TGTGCCAGCAGCTTAGAGGGGTTGGCAGGGGCGCTGTTTTTT. It specifies CASSLEGLAGALFF.

Notes on this clonotype: A read error may account for a junction end that differs from germline. The chain joins TRBV10-2 to TRBJ1-3; D is ambiguous. Germline V CDR1 and CDR2: WSHSY, SAAADI. This CDR3 has 13 amino acids. As DNA, the CDR3 is TGCGCCATCAGTGAGTGGGATGAAAAAGCCATATATTTT. Protein: CAISEWDEKAIYF.

On this clonotype itself: In this CDR3 the conserved last residue, phenylalanine or tryptophan, is missing, so a read error is likely. The limits of the CDR3 on the DNA are not certain, so only TCRdb's listed CDR3 is given. The genes are TRBV9 and TRBJ1-5. CDR1 and CDR2 from the germline V gene are SGDLS and YYNGEE. The CDR3 spans 13 residues, counting both ends. The CDR3: CASSTAGDPPSPL.

This chain connects TRBV12-3 or TRBV12-4 to TRBJ1-6; the D is unclear. There are 12 residues in the CDR3. V was clipped by 3 bases and J by 10 bases, with 7 bases between them. The CDR3 reads CASSLARSPLHF. The CDR3, as DNA: TGTGCCAGCAGTTTGGCGAGGTCACCCCTCCACTTT.

The chain recombines TRBV5-5 with TRBJ2-5; TRBD2 matches at 9 bases. After removal of 2 bases from V and 4 bases from J, the junction contained 3 bases not matched to a gene. This CDR3 spans 14 amino acids. Germline CDR1 is SGHKS and CDR2 is YYEKEE (reference sequence). The CDR3 coding sequence is TGTGCCAGCAGCTTCCCTAGCGGGGCAGAGACCCAGTACTTC. Amino acid sequence: CASSFPSGAETQYF.

With regard to this clonotype: A read error may account for a junction end that differs from germline. This chain joins TRBV7-9 and TRBJ1-2, with TRBD1 as a possible D gene (5 bases). The CDR3 runs 13 residues. Germline CDR1 SEHNR, CDR2 FQNEAQ (reference sequence). Here the CDR3 DNA reads TGTGTCACCATCAGGGAAACCAACTATGACTACACCTTC. It yields the protein CVTIRETNYDYTF.

The V gene is TRBV6-1, the J gene TRBJ2-7, with D tentatively TRBD2 (5 bases). Germline CDR1 MNHNS, CDR2 SASEGT. The V and J ends lost 6 bases and 2 bases respectively, with 14 bases between them. The CDR3 extends over 14 amino acids. CDR3 nucleotide sequence: TGTGCCAGCAGCCACCCGGTGCGGGCCTACGAGCAGTACGTC. It is translated as CASSHPVRAYEQYV.

This clonotype was counted once. The junction departs from the called germline gene at one end, perhaps through a read error. This sequence joins TRBV7-9 and TRBJ1-3, with unresolved D. Germline CDR1 and CDR2: SEHNR and FQNEAQ (reference sequence). The CDR3 has 14 amino acids. CDR3: CASSGGKLPGSIFF. The CDR3, as DNA: TGTGCCAGCAGCGGAGGGAAGCTCCCCGGGAGCATATTTTTT.

A word on this clonotype: At one of its ends the junction is not consistent with the germline gene, which may arise from a read error. The rearrangement links TRBV29-1 to TRBJ2-4; D remains ambiguous. Germline V lookup: CDR1 SQVTM, CDR2 ANQGSEA. CDR3 length: 13 residues. Here the CDR3 reads CSPPSLGKNIQYF. The CDR3 nucleotides read TGCAGCCCTCCGTCGTTAGGTAAAAACATCCAGTACTTC.

This chain joins TRBV12-3 or TRBV12-4 and TRBJ2-2; no clear D. Trimming pared 6 bases from V and 1 base from J, leaving 12 bases between. The CDR3 length is 15 residues. The chain's CDR3 is CASSVLRQNTGELFF. CDR3 nucleotides: TGTGCCAGCAGCGTCCTCCGGCAGAACACCGGGGAGCTGTTTTTT.

The chain links TRBV4-2 to TRBJ2-3, with TRBD1 as a possible D gene (8 bases). Germline CDR1 and CDR2: LGHNA and YNFKEQ. The CDR3 loop spans 16 amino acids. The germline V and J ends were trimmed by 5 bases and 4 bases, with 19 bases remaining between them. DNA for the CDR3: TGTGCCAGCAGCACCTTGGACAGGGAGGGAGCAGATACGCAGTATTTT. It specifies CASSTLDREGADTQYF.

This clonotype is a singleton in its sample. V gene TRBV20-1 combines with J gene TRBJ1-5; D unclear. From germline, CDR1 is DFQATT and CDR2 SNEGSKA (reference sequence). The CDR3 covers 13 residues. Trimming left V 2 bases short and J 5 bases short, with 10 bases between. CDR3 amino acids: CSARRGGDQPQHF. CDR3 bases: TGCAGTGCTAGAAGAGGCGGGGATCAGCCCCAGCATTTT.

This clonotype has more than one count but fewer than ten. V is TRBV12-3 or TRBV12-4 and J is TRBJ2-7, with D possibly being TRBD1 (5 bases). Trimming took off 2 bases at V and 2 bases at J, with 10 bases between the two ends. The CDR3 covers 14 residues. The chain's CDR3 is CASSLRQGTYEQYF. In nucleotides, the CDR3 is TGTGCCAGCAGTTTAAGGCAGGGAACCTACGAGCAGTACTTC.

V gene TRBV20-1 combines with J gene TRBJ1-1; a weak D match, TRBD1 (6 bases). The CDR3 is made up of 13 amino acids. CDR1 and CDR2 (germline): DFQATT, SNEGSKA (reference sequence). Between the trimmed V and J ends, which lost 3 bases and 1 base, there was a span of 9 bases. In DNA, the CDR3 is TGCAGTGCTAGGCAACAGGGGAACACTGAAGCTTTCTTT. This sequence encodes CSARQQGNTEAFF.

For this clonotype: Germline is not matched at one junction end, which may reflect a read error. Written as DNA, the CDR3 is TGTGCCAGCAGCAGCGACACAGATTGCGGTCACACCCTGCATTTT. As protein: CASSSDTDCGHTLHF. V usage is TRBV15 and J usage is TRBJ1-5; no definite D call. CDR1 and CDR2 from the germline V gene are LNHNV and YYDKDF (reference sequence). The CDR3 totals 15 residues. The full variable domain, its missing parts supplied by reference TRBV15 and TRBJ1-5, is DAMVIQNPRYQVTQFGKPVTLSCSQTLNHNVMYWYQQKSSQAPKLLFHYYDKDFNNEADTPDNFQSRRPNTSFCFLDIRSPGLGDTAMYLCASSSDTDCGHTLHFGDGTRLSIL.

The CDR3 DNA is TGTGCCAGCAGTGACAGGGGGCAGGCGGCTTTCTTT. Protein product: CASSDRGQAAFF. J is TRBJ1-1 and V is TRBV12-3 or TRBV12-4; 10 nucleotides line up with TRBD1. The V segment lost 5 bases and the J segment 11 bases; nucleotides outside the gene matches: 5. This CDR3 spans 12 amino acids.

Concerning this clonotype: A much larger clone lies a single base off, so this may be a read error. The chain combines TRBV5-5 with TRBJ1-2, with TRBD1 identical over 11 bases. CDR3 length equals 16 residues. Germline V lookup: CDR1 SGHKS, CDR2 YYEKEE (reference sequence). The CDR3 sequence: CASSWGTGGGNYCYTF. The CDR3 bases are TGCGCCAGCAGCTGGGGGACAGGGGGAGGTAACTATTGCTACACCTTC.

This clonotype was detected ten times or more. CDR3 amino acids: CASSMGDRAVDEQFF. For the CDR3, the DNA is TGTGCCAGTAGTATGGGGGACAGGGCGGTCGATGAGCAGTTCTTC. The chain joins TRBV19 to TRBJ2-1; 9 bases line up with TRBD1. The J segment lost 8 bases and the V segment lost 3 bases, leaving 8 bases of the junction unmatched. CDR1 LNHDA and CDR2 SQIVND come from the germline V gene (reference sequence). The CDR3 contains 15 residues.

A note on this clonotype: One end of the junction does not line up with germline, which may come from a read error. The chain employs TRBV10-3 and TRBJ1-5; possibly TRBD1 for D (5 bases). The CDR3 has 13 residues. CDR1 is ENHRY and CDR2 is SYGVKD in the germline V gene. This chain's CDR3 is CAISDEQEQPQQF. Written as DNA, the CDR3 is TGTGCCATCAGTGATGAACAGGAGCAGCCCCAGCAGTTT.

The chain employs TRBV6-1 and TRBJ1-2; tentatively, D is TRBD1 (6 bases). Trimming removed 11 bases at V and 5 bases at J, with 21 bases between. The length of the CDR3 is 14 residues. Germline V gene data show CDR1 as MNHNS and CDR2 as SASEGT. CDR3 amino acids: CAGNLPGGGYGYTF. CDR3 sequence (DNA): TGTGCCGGCAACCTGCCCGGGGGCGGGTATGGCTACACCTTC.

V gene TRBV20-1 combines with J gene TRBJ2-7, with D perhaps TRBD1 or TRBD2 (5 bases each). The CDR3 extends over 14 amino acids. Trimming stripped 3 bases from V and 5 bases from J, with 17 bases between. Germline CDR1 and CDR2: DFQATT and SNEGSKA (reference sequence). The CDR3 is CSASKGPDYNEQYF. The DNA for the CDR3 is TGCAGTGCTAGTAAGGGACCGGATTATAACGAGCAGTACTTC.

The table lists this clonotype with a few counts. The V and J genes are TRBV2 and TRBJ2-7, with 8 bases lining up with TRBD1. This CDR3 is built from 15 residues. J gave up 0 bases and V 8 bases, and 9 bases lay outside the gene matches. The germline gives CDR1 SNHLY, CDR2 FYNNEI. The chain's CDR3 is CASGMTGQVSYEQYF. The CDR3 DNA reads as TGTGCCAGCGGCATGACGGGACAGGTCTCCTACGAGCAGTACTTC.

The rearrangement joins TRBV19 to TRBJ1-5; the match to TRBD1 covers 7 bases. CDR3 length: 16 residues. Germline loops: CDR1 LNHDA, CDR2 SQIVND (reference sequence). Germline trimming cut 3 bases from V and 3 bases from J; bases unmatched to any gene: 8. The CDR3 is CASSMGQQIYNQPQHF. The CDR3 nucleotides read TGTGCCAGTAGTATGGGACAGCAAATTTACAATCAGCCCCAGCATTTT.

As for this clonotype: One base away lies a much larger clone, so this may be a sequencing read error. The genes are TRBV5-6 and TRBJ2-6; TRBD1 is a possible D gene (5 bases). The germline gives CDR1 SGHDT, CDR2 YYEEEE. The CDR3 has 13 residues. The V end lost 7 bases, the J end lost 15 bases, and 20 bases lay between the germline ends. In DNA, the CDR3 is TGTGCCAGCGATAGCTCTGGGGCCGACGCCCTGACTTTC. It encodes CASDSSGADALTF.